This is a list of T cell receptor beta chains from one sample in a study of blood T cell repertoires in COVID-19. Repertoires were generated with immunoSEQ multiplex PCR, while TCRdb's copy carries only in-frame clones and drops some. Among around 95,000 clones listed, about nine tenths were seen once. Sequencing was performed on peripheral blood. Receptors originate from a man aged 45 to 65 with acute or convalescent COVID-19. CDR3s include the opening cysteine and the closing phenylalanine or tryptophan. Fields, in order: J gene, clone size, V gene, D gene, CDR3 protein, CDR3 DNA. D genes are given only for firm matches. Some rows mark clone size as missing; the rest say once, few, many or name a class of expanded clone.

>TRBJ2-7|.|TRBV19|.
CASSIAGAGGSYEQYF
TGTGCCAGTAGTATAGCTGGGGCCGGGGGCTCCTACGAGCAGTACTTC
>TRBJ2-7|.|TRBV4-2|TRBD1
CASSLEGQGAIEQYF
TGTGCCAGCAGCCTCGAGGGGCAGGGGGCAATCGAGCAGTACTTC
>TRBJ1-2|.|TRBV7-6|.
CASSRGARGRVGYGYTF
TGTGCCAGCAGCCGTGGGGCCAGGGGACGGGTTGGATATGGCTACACCTTC
>TRBJ1-2|.|TRBV6-2/TRBV6-3|.
CASSYSGQANYGYTF
TGTGCCAGCAGTTACTCTGGCCAGGCGAACTATGGCTACACCTTC
>TRBJ1-1|.|TRBV7-8|.
CASSLGSAGGEAFF
TGTGCCAGCAGCTTAGGCAGTGCTGGGGGCGAAGCTTTCTTT
>TRBJ1-1|.|TRBV18|.
CASSPPWFGDTEAFF
TGTGCCAGCTCACCACCCTGGTTCGGGGACACTGAAGCTTTCTTT
>TRBJ1-2|.|TRBV28|.
CASRPGHTYGYTF
TGTGCCAGCAGACCGGGACATACCTATGGCTACACCTTC
>TRBJ1-2|.|TRBV28|TRBD1
CASSLYDRGYGYTF
TGTGCCAGCAGTTTATACGACAGGGGGTATGGCTACACCTTC
>TRBJ1-1|few|TRBV15|TRBD1
CATSRAGTGAEAFF
TGTGCCACCAGCAGAGCCGGGACAGGGGCTGAAGCTTTCTTT
>TRBJ2-3|.|TRBV5-4|.
CASSLQGPDTQYF
TGTGCCAGCAGCTTACAGGGTCCAGATACGCAGTATTTT
>TRBJ2-2|few|TRBV30|.
CAWSVVGSNTGELFF
TGTGCCTGGAGTGTAGTTGGCTCGAACACCGGGGAGCTGTTTTTT